One and the same sample provided the 19 T cell receptor beta chains below, sequenced in a study of CD8+ T cells in alopecia areata. cDNA reverse transcribed from extracted RNA served as the sequencing template. Only in-frame clones appear in the TCRdb table, and some are missing; sequencing was by immunoSEQ multiplex PCR. The sample lists about 170,000 clones, about three fifths occurring once. Treatment here: oral pan-JAK inhibitor, 5-10 mg twice daily. Specimen: CD4+ T cells sorted from blood, collected between weeks 55 and 65, from a patient treated with tofacitinib. The receptors derive from a human donor with alopecia areata.

Here the CDR3 DNA reads TGTGCCAGCAGGGCCGGAGAGACTACCTTATCTGGGGCCAACGTCCTGACTTTC. This translates into CASRAGETTLSGANVLTF. V is TRBV2 and J is TRBJ2-6; tentatively, D is TRBD2 (5 bases). This CDR3 has 18 amino acids. Trimming cost V 6 bases and J 1 base, with 19 bases left between them. Germline CDR1 is SNHLY and CDR2 is FYNNEI.

The table lists this clone with a few counts. The chain recombines TRBV19 with TRBJ2-5; 8 bases are a match to TRBD1. This CDR3 has 13 amino acids. V was pared by 5 bases and J by 5 bases, with 4 bases of the junction left unmatched. Germline CDR1 reads LNHDA; CDR2 reads SQIVND (reference sequence). Here the CDR3 reads CASSQHRGETQYF. CDR3 in DNA: TGTGCCAGTAGTCAACACAGGGGGGAGACCCAGTACTTC.

The chain carries TRBV6-6 and TRBJ2-7; D possibly corresponds to TRBD1 (6 bases). Germline CDR1 is MNHNY and CDR2 is SVGAGI (reference sequence). The CDR3 contains 13 residues. V lost 6 bases, J lost 4 bases, and 13 bases lay in between. In DNA form, the CDR3 reads TGTGCCAGCAGGCCGGGACAAATTTACGAGCAGTACTTC. This encodes CASRPGQIYEQYF.

The V gene is TRBV7-3, the J gene TRBJ2-5; a weak D match, TRBD2 (6 bases). The CDR3 runs 17 residues. V dropped 2 bases and J dropped 3 bases, with 19 bases sitting between them. Germline assignment: CDR1 SGHTA and CDR2 FQGTGA. The CDR3 DNA is TGTGCCAGCAGCTTAGGAGGCGTCAGCGGAGGGAAAGAGACCCAGTACTTC. Translation: CASSLGGVSGGKETQYF.

This clone was seen more than once but under ten times. The chain is built from TRBV2 and TRBJ2-3; D unresolved. The CDR3 length is 15 residues. Per the germline V gene, CDR1 is SNHLY and CDR2 is FYNNEI. V was trimmed by 1 base and J by 2 bases, leaving 10 bases between them. The CDR3 sequence: CASSEVVSLTDTQYF. The CDR3 region has the DNA TGTGCCAGCAGTGAAGTGGTCTCACTCACAGATACGCAGTATTTT.

The J gene is TRBJ2-7, the V gene TRBV5-1; 10 positions agree with TRBD2. J gave up 1 base and V 0 bases, and 7 bases lay outside the gene matches. CDR1 is SGHRS and CDR2 is YFSETQ in the germline V gene. The CDR3 loop spans 17 amino acids. CDR3 residues: CASSLVASGGPSYEQYF. DNA for the CDR3: TGCGCCAGCAGCTTGGTCGCTAGCGGGGGACCATCCTACGAGCAGTACTTC. Based on the CDR3 plus reference TRBV5-1 and TRBJ2-7, the full variable domain is KAGVTQTPRYLIKTRGQQVTLSCSPISGHRSVSWYQQTPGQGLQFLFEYFSETQRNKGNFPGRFSGRQFSNSRSEMNVSTLELGDSALYLCASSLVASGGPSYEQYFGPGTRLTVT.

The rearrangement uses TRBV27 and TRBJ1-2, with TRBD1 identical over 9 bases. The V gene end was trimmed by 2 bases and the J gene end by 3 bases; junction bases not matched to a gene: 4. The CDR3 has 15 residues. CDR1 is MNHEY and CDR2 is SMNVEV in the germline V gene (reference sequence). The CDR3 loop reads CASSLGTGFDYGYTF. The CDR3 DNA sequence: TGTGCCAGCAGTTTAGGGACAGGGTTTGACTATGGCTACACCTTC.

The CDR3 loop is CASSVDGVLSTDTQYF. DNA for the CDR3: TGTGCCAGCAGCGTAGACGGGGTCCTTAGCACAGATACGCAGTATTTT. The chain employs TRBV9 and TRBJ2-3, with D possibly TRBD2 on 5 matching bases. This CDR3 spans 16 amino acids. CDR1 and CDR2 (germline): SGDLS, YYNGEE. V shed 0 bases and J shed 0 bases, with 11 bases lying between them.

V gene TRBV11-2 combines with J gene TRBJ2-3; 9 nucleotides line up with TRBD1. The CDR3 has 15 residues. V shed 3 bases and J 2 bases; nucleotides not matched to a gene: 3. The germline gives CDR1 SGHAT, CDR2 FQNNGV. The CDR3 is CASSLGQGHTDTQYF. In DNA, the CDR3 is TGTGCCAGCAGCTTGGGACAGGGACACACAGATACGCAGTATTTT.

The rearrangement joins TRBV4-2 to TRBJ2-3; possibly TRBD2 for D (5 bases). This CDR3 has 16 residues. Germline assignment: CDR1 LGHNA and CDR2 YNFKEQ. Trimming took off 2 bases at V and 0 bases at J, with 12 bases between the two ends. The CDR3 protein is CASSQQDLISTDTQYF. Written as DNA, the CDR3 is TGTGCCAGCAGCCAACAGGACTTGATAAGCACAGATACGCAGTATTTT.

The genes are TRBV29-1 and TRBJ1-5, with D possibly matching TRBD1 (5 bases). The length of the CDR3 is 14 residues. Germline-derived CDR1 and CDR2 are SQVTM and ANQGSEA. Trimming removed 5 bases from V and 2 bases from J, with 13 bases in between. CDR3 sequence: CSVRLGGGNQPQHF. The CDR3 DNA sequence: TGCAGCGTTCGACTCGGGGGTGGCAATCAGCCCCAGCATTTT. Full variable domain (missing parts from reference TRBV29-1 and TRBJ1-5): SAVISQKPSRDICQRGTSLTIQCQVDSQVTMMFWYRQQPGQSLTLIATANQGSEATYESGFVIDKFPISRPNLTFSTLTVSNMSPEDSSIYLCSVRLGGGNQPQHFGDGTRLSIL.

The table lists this clone with a few counts. The chain is built from TRBV7-2 and TRBJ1-1, with unresolved D. The CDR3 is 14 residues long. Germline V gives CDR1 SGHTA, CDR2 FQGNSA. The V and J ends lost 2 bases and 0 bases respectively, with 7 bases between them. The CDR3 loop reads CASSLLQVNTEAFF. In DNA, the CDR3 is TGTGCCAGCAGCTTACTGCAAGTGAACACTGAAGCTTTCTTT.

The chain couples TRBV4-2 to TRBJ2-7, with D unresolved. This CDR3 is 15 amino acids long. The germline CDR1 and CDR2 sequences are LGHNA and YNFKEQ. The V end lost 4 bases, the J end lost 3 bases, and 16 bases lay between the germline ends. The CDR3 protein is CASSPPGPSFYEQYF. The CDR3 DNA reads as TGTGCCAGCAGCCCACCGGGCCCATCATTCTACGAGCAGTACTTC.

There are a few counts of this clone. V gene TRBV9 combines with J gene TRBJ1-2; a weak D match, TRBD1 (6 bases). The CDR3 consists of 13 residues. From germline, CDR1 is SGDLS and CDR2 YYNGEE. The germline V and J ends were trimmed by 9 bases and 4 bases, with 16 bases remaining between them. The CDR3: CAKMEGQFYGYTF. CDR3 coding DNA: TGTGCCAAAATGGAAGGACAGTTCTATGGCTACACCTTC.

The chain links TRBV15 to TRBJ2-3; D might be TRBD1 (5 bases). The V gene's germline CDR1 is LNHNV and CDR2 YYDKDF (reference sequence). With 1 base removed from V and 3 bases from J, the gap between germline ends came to 11 bases. This CDR3 contains 15 residues. The CDR3 DNA is TGTGCCACCAGCAGAGTCCAGGGCGTGACAGATACGCAGTATTTT. The encoded protein is CATSRVQGVTDTQYF.

The chain carries TRBV18 and TRBJ1-2; TRBD1 might be the D (6 bases). Deletions cut 5 bases from V and 4 bases from J, with 8 bases between. CDR3 size: 12 residues. Germline values: CDR1 KGHSH, CDR2 LQKENI. CDR3 sequence: CASSADSYGYTF. CDR3 in DNA: TGTGCCAGCTCAGCGGACAGCTATGGCTACACCTTC.

This clone was found once. The V gene is TRBV6-1, the J gene TRBJ1-4; D might be TRBD1 (5 bases). Trimming removed 4 bases at V and 0 bases at J, with 12 bases between. Germline CDR1 and CDR2: MNHNS and SASEGT. The CDR3 loop spans 16 amino acids. CDR3 amino acids: CASSADGTSTNEKLFF. The CDR3 DNA reads as TGTGCCAGCAGTGCTGACGGGACTTCAACTAATGAAAAACTGTTTTTT.

A few counts support this clone. An end of the junction differs from the germline gene, which may be a read error. The V and J genes are TRBV7-7 and TRBJ2-2; D ambiguous. Germline loops: CDR1 SSHAT, CDR2 FNYEAQ (reference sequence). The CDR3 sequence is 12 residues long. The CDR3 loop is CASSLDTGELFF. CDR3 bases: TGTGCTAGCAGCTTGGACACCGGGGAGCTGTTTTTT.

This chain uses TRBV7-9 with TRBJ1-1; D is possibly TRBD1 (5 bases). CDR1 SEHNR and CDR2 FQNEAQ come from the germline V gene (reference sequence). CDR3 length equals 15 residues. The germline V and J ends were trimmed by 3 bases and 5 bases, with 16 bases remaining between them. The CDR3 loop is CASSLGRLAVTEAFF. In DNA form, the CDR3 reads TGTGCCAGCAGCTTGGGACGCCTGGCGGTTACTGAAGCTTTCTTT.